Listed below are T cell receptor beta chains from one sample, sequenced in a study of cytomegalovirus exposure and HLA in healthy donors. The protocol was immunoSEQ multiplex PCR, while the TCRdb copy is restricted to in-frame clones and leaves out a portion. This sample yields 150,000 or so clones, of which over 75% are seen a single time; about 1.5% belongs to the top ten. The sequenced material came from PBMCs. These receptors came from a woman aged 25 to 45 in good health and CMV-seronegative. CDR3s include the opening cysteine and the closing phenylalanine or tryptophan. Each record gives: clone size, V gene, D gene, J gene, CDR3 protein, CDR3 DNA. D genes are given only for firm matches. Not all rows give a size; the values are once, few, many and, for expanded clones, a class.

-,TRBV19,-,TRBJ2-1,CASSAAARGNLYNEQFF,TGTGCCAGTAGTGCAGCAGCTAGGGGGAACTTATACAATGAGCAGTTCTTC
-,TRBV10-3,TRBD1,TRBJ1-1,CAISSGTDLTEAFF,TGTGCCATCAGTTCCGGGACAGATCTCACTGAAGCTTTCTTT
-,TRBV2,-,TRBJ2-7,CASSPLGLQYEQYF,TGTGCCAGCAGCCCCTTGGGGCTTCAATACGAGCAGTACTTC
-,TRBV7-6,TRBD2,TRBJ2-1,CASSLLAGESYNEQFF,TGTGCCAGCAGCTTACTGGCGGGGGAATCCTACAATGAGCAGTTCTTC
-,TRBV27,TRBD2,TRBJ2-7,CASQTSGGYYEQYF,TGTGCCAGCCAGACTAGCGGGGGGTACTACGAGCAGTACTTC
-,TRBV6-4,TRBD2,TRBJ2-1,CASSMTSGTYNEQFF,TGTGCCAGCAGCATGACTAGCGGAACCTACAATGAGCAGTTCTTC
once,TRBV19,-,TRBJ2-7,CASSRRSGSSYEQYF,TGTGCCAGTAGCCGCCGGAGTGGAAGCTCCTACGAGCAGTACTTC
once,TRBV2,TRBD1,TRBJ1-2,CASSDETGGASGGYTF,TGTGCCAGCAGTGACGAGACAGGGGGCGCATCGGGAGGCTACACCTTC
-,TRBV29-1,TRBD1,TRBJ2-1,CSVARDSFNNEQFF,TGCAGCGTTGCCCGGGACAGCTTTAACAATGAGCAGTTCTTC
once,TRBV7-2,-,TRBJ2-2,CASPPPGLWGVSGELFF,TGTGCCAGCCCTCCTCCCGGACTATGGGGGGTGTCCGGGGAGCTGTTTTTT
-,TRBV5-5,-,TRBJ2-2,CASSARAGNTGELFF,TGTGCCAGCAGCGCCCGAGCAGGGAACACCGGGGAGCTGTTTTTT
-,TRBV2,-,TRBJ1-6,CASSEAPRDIVWVSSYNSPLHF,TGTGCCAGCAGTGAAGCGCCCCGGGATATAGTTTGGGTTAGCTCCTATAATTCACCCCTCCACTTT
-,TRBV7-8,TRBD1,TRBJ1-2,CASSSRTGTGHGYTF,TGTGCCAGCAGTTCTCGGACCGGGACAGGACATGGCTACACCTTC
-,TRBV10-3,-,TRBJ1-4,CAISEPGGSLEEKLFF,TGTGCCATCAGTGAGCCGGGGGGGAGTTTGGAAGAAAAACTGTTTTTT
-,TRBV11-1,TRBD1,TRBJ2-7,CASSSGQGAYEQYF,TGTGCCAGCAGCTCCGGACAGGGGGCCTACGAGCAGTACTTC
-,TRBV2,-,TRBJ1-1,CASTRRGYTEAFF,TGTGCCAGCACTCGGAGAGGGTACACTGAAGCTTTCTTT
-,TRBV4-1,-,TRBJ2-2,CASRPEGIGELFF,TGCGCCAGCCGACCCGAGGGCATCGGGGAGCTGTTTTTT
-,TRBV28,-,TRBJ1-2,CASSPGQLTYGYTF,TGTGCCAGCAGTCCCGGACAGTTAACGTATGGCTACACCTTC
-,TRBV25-1,-,TRBJ1-5,CASSDRGNQPQHF,TGTGCCAGCAGTGATCGGGGTAATCAGCCCCAGCATTTT
few,TRBV15,-,TRBJ1-1,CATSRGDIMNTEAFF,TGTGCCACCAGCAGAGGGGACATCATGAACACTGAAGCTTTCTTT
few,TRBV6-1,-,TRBJ1-6,CASSPYSSYNSPLHF,TGTGCCAGCAGCCCTTACAGCTCCTATAATTCACCCCTCCACTTT
-,TRBV18,TRBD1,TRBJ1-1,CASSEYWDSKRTNTEAFF,TGTGCCAGCTCGGAATACTGGGACAGCAAGAGAACAAACACTGAAGCTTTCTTT
-,TRBV28,-,TRBJ1-5,CASSLWEDRSNQPQHF,TGTGCCAGCAGTTTATGGGAAGACAGGAGCAATCAGCCCCAGCATTTC
-,TRBV5-6,-,TRBJ1-1,CASSRTSREAFF,TGTGCCAGCAGCAGAACTTCTCGGGAAGCTTTCTTT
-,TRBV7-9,TRBD2,TRBJ2-4,CASSRGGLKNIQYF,TGTGCCAGCAGCCGGGGGGGCCTTAAAAACATTCAGTACTTC
-,TRBV6-6,-,TRBJ1-6,CASSYRGVSLHF,TGTGCCAGCAGTTACCGCGGGGTCTCCCTCCACTTT
-,TRBV5-1,-,TRBJ1-6,CASSFDIYPSYNSPLHF,TGCGCCAGCAGCTTCGACATTTACCCCTCCTATAATTCACCCCTCCACTTT
few,TRBV2,-,TRBJ1-1,CARGNTGAEAFF,TGTGCCAGGGGGAACACGGGGGCTGAAGCTTTCTTT
-,TRBV7-2,TRBD2,TRBJ2-1,CASSLASSGGIQFF,TGTGCCAGCAGCTTAGCTTCCAGCGGGGGAATTCAGTTCTTC
-,TRBV2,-,TRBJ2-4,CASSVVRGGGGQYF,TGTGCCAGCAGTGTTGTTCGTGGAGGGGGGGGTCAGTACTTC
-,TRBV2,TRBD1,TRBJ1-5,CASRAGGFNQPQHF,TGTGCCAGCAGGGCAGGGGGCTTCAATCAGCCCCAGCATTTT
-,TRBV7-6,TRBD1,TRBJ1-1,CASSSGQGAGLHTEAFF,TGTGCCAGCAGCTCGGGACAGGGGGCGGGTCTCCACACTGAAGCTTTCTTT
-,TRBV19,-,TRBJ2-7,CASSIDVSYEQYF,TGTGCCAGTAGTATAGATGTGAGCTACGAGCAGTACTTC